This is a list of T cell receptor beta chains from one sample in a study of CD8 T cells in ankylosing spondylitis. TCRdb re-called the 5' RACE reads through MiXCR, storing one row per CDR3 protein. There are more than 150,000 distinct CDR3 sequences in the sample; 15% to 20% occur only once, and 4.3% lies in the top ten. The specimen was blood, either unsorted or a sorted T cell fraction (not recorded which). The receptor source for this set is a male donor between 5 and 29 years old with ankylosing spondylitis or in good health (not recorded which). CDR3s include the opening cysteine and the closing phenylalanine or tryptophan.

CSARDFGGPYNEQFF,TRBV20-1,TRBJ2-1
CASSEGHSVPTDTQYF,TRBV7-6,TRBJ2-3
CSAPADTQYF,TRBV20-1,TRBJ2-3
CSVEEQDYGYTF,TRBV29-1,TRBJ1-2
CASSLSFSDTQYF,TRBV7-7,TRBJ2-3
CASQTGGNNQPQHF,TRBV12-3/TRBV12-4,TRBJ1-5
CASSPKTSGDSTDTQYF,TRBV28,TRBJ2-3
CSVDTSGTGSHEQYF,TRBV29-1,TRBJ2-7
CSASGGGTDTQYF,TRBV20-1,TRBJ2-3
CASSRSDGRTQETQYF,TRBV4-3,TRBJ2-5
CSVGGHPNTEAFF,TRBV29-1,TRBJ1-1
CSAIGTNDYTQYF,TRBV20-1,TRBJ2-3
CSARPPERFAGNEQYF,TRBV20-1,TRBJ2-7
CASSSGGVDEQFF,TRBV12-3/TRBV12-4,TRBJ2-1
CASSLRSDRFDEQFF,TRBV5-1,TRBJ2-1
CASSHNLALSSYNEQFF,TRBV2,TRBJ2-1
CATSGYGTGPETQYF,TRBV12-3/TRBV12-4,TRBJ2-5
CASSLMGEYEQYF,TRBV28,TRBJ2-7
CSAGAVLAGGWSEQYF,TRBV20-1,TRBJ2-7
CASSGGIHEQFF,TRBV19,TRBJ2-1
CASSSIGVHNEQFF,TRBV7-9,TRBJ2-1
CASSLGQGGEQFF,TRBV5-6,TRBJ2-1